One and the same sample provided the 27 T cell receptor beta chains below, sequenced in a study of blood T cell repertoires in COVID-19. The repertoire was sequenced with immunoSEQ multiplex PCR; TCRdb's copy has only in-frame clones and lacks some. Counted here are fewer than 250,000 clones, about 85% occurring once; the ten biggest clones make up approximately 0.89%. Sequences were obtained from peripheral blood. All receptors come from a man aged 35-49 years with acute or convalescent COVID-19.

The chain links TRBV15 to TRBJ1-1; D may be TRBD1 (6 bases). The V end lost 2 bases, the J end lost 4 bases, and 11 bases lay between the germline ends. The CDR3 contains 14 residues. Germline CDR1 is LNHNV and CDR2 is YYDKDF (reference sequence). CDR3 loop: CATSRKTGSTEAFF. CDR3 DNA sequence: TGTGCCACCAGCAGAAAAACAGGGAGCACTGAAGCTTTCTTT.

The V gene is TRBV3-1 (or the pseudogene TRBV3-2), the J gene TRBJ2-2; tentative D call: TRBD1 (6 bases). The CDR3 loop spans 14 amino acids. Germline V gene lookup returns CDR1 LGHDT and CDR2 YNNKEL (reference sequence). Trimming removed 2 bases from V and 5 bases from J, with 9 bases in between. Here the CDR3 reads CASSQSGETGELFF. The CDR3 DNA sequence: TGTGCCAGCAGCCAATCAGGGGAAACCGGGGAGCTGTTTTTT.

This clone has only a few counts. Other DNA sequences of this sample code for an identical CDR3. The gene calls are TRBV19 and TRBJ1-5, with a tentative D call TRBD1 (5 bases). V was shortened by 5 bases and J by 1 base, with 12 bases between the two germline ends. The V gene's germline CDR1 is LNHDA and CDR2 SQIVND (reference sequence). CDR3 length: 15 residues. The DNA of the CDR3 is TGTGCCAGTAGTGCAACAGGCCTCAGCAATCAGCCCCAGCATTTT. It encodes CASSATGLSNQPQHF.

The genes are TRBV7-2 and TRBJ2-5; 9 nucleotides agree with TRBD1. The V and J ends lost 4 bases and 0 bases, in that order; junction bases with no gene match: 6. Germline CDR1 SGHTA, CDR2 FQGNSA. The CDR3 runs 16 residues. The DNA for the CDR3 is TGTGCCAGCAGCTCCTCCGGGACAGGGTACCAAGAGACCCAGTACTTC. Amino acid sequence: CASSSSGTGYQETQYF.

The chain uses TRBV10-3 and TRBJ2-3; D not resolved. The CDR3 is 12 amino acids. Trimming stripped 9 bases from V and 0 bases from J, with 7 bases between. Germline V gene data show CDR1 as ENHRY and CDR2 as SYGVKD. The CDR3 sequence is CAISRSTDTQYF. CDR3 nucleotides: TGTGCCATTTCGAGGAGCACAGATACGCAGTATTTT.

The genes are TRBV5-4 and TRBJ1-2; perhaps TRBD1 as D (5 bases). Germline CDR1 and CDR2: SGHNT and YYREEE (reference sequence). Trimming left V 5 bases short and J 1 base short, with 15 bases between. The CDR3 contains 15 residues. The CDR3 bases are TGTGCCAGCAGTTGGAGGGGTAACCTTAACTATGGCTACACCTTC. It yields the protein CASSWRGNLNYGYTF.

The chain recombines TRBV14 with TRBJ2-6; no definite D call. CDR1 SGHDN and CDR2 FVKESK come from the germline V gene. Trimming took off 0 bases at V and 0 bases at J, with 21 bases between the two ends. The CDR3 totals 21 residues. DNA for the CDR3: TGTGCCAGCAGCCAAGATAGGTCGTGGCGAGCGATTACCTCTGGGGCCAACGTCCTGACTTTC. This gives the protein CASSQDRSWRAITSGANVLTF.

The chain employs TRBV4-3 and TRBJ1-5; D is uncertain. Trimming left V 0 bases short and J 5 bases short, with 5 bases between. From germline, CDR1 is LGHNA and CDR2 YSLEER. The CDR3 is 13 amino acids. CDR3 region: CASSQDSDQPQHF. The CDR3 bases are TGCGCCAGCAGCCAAGATTCGGATCAGCCCCAGCATTTT.

The chain uses TRBV10-1 and TRBJ2-1, with 9 nucleotides matching TRBD2. The germline gives CDR1 WNHNN, CDR2 SYGVQD (reference sequence). CDR3 length: 15 amino acids. V lost 6 bases to trimming and J lost 4 bases; unmatched junction nucleotides: 7. CDR3 coding DNA: TGCGCCAGCAGCGGAGAAGCGGGGGGATACAATGAGCAGTTCTTC. It specifies CASSGEAGGYNEQFF.

This clone was recorded only once. V is TRBV29-1 and J is TRBJ2-7, with D unclear. Germline V gene lookup returns CDR1 SQVTM and CDR2 ANQGSEA. Trimming shortened V by 7 bases and J by 3 bases, and 13 bases separated the two germline ends. This CDR3 is 12 amino acids long. The CDR3 sequence is CSATGSHYEQYF. For the CDR3, the DNA is TGCAGCGCAACCGGGTCTCACTACGAGCAGTACTTC.

This clone was found a few times. CDR3 nucleotide sequence: TGCGCCAGCAGCACCACCGGACAGGGGGCCTTAATCTATGGCTACACCTTC. Its protein product is CASSTTGQGALIYGYTF. J is TRBJ1-2 and V is TRBV5-1; 11 bases line up with TRBD1. Germline lookup yields CDR1 SGHRS and CDR2 YFSETQ. The trim removed 4 bases at V and 4 bases at J, leaving 12 bases unmatched. The CDR3 covers 17 residues. The full variable domain, its missing parts supplied by reference TRBV5-1 and TRBJ1-2, is KAGVTQTPRYLIKTRGQQVTLSCSPISGHRSVSWYQQTPGQGLQFLFEYFSETQRNKGNFPGRFSGRQFSNSRSEMNVSTLELGDSALYLCASSTTGQGALIYGYTFGSGTRLTVV.

The gene calls are TRBV19 and TRBJ2-1; the match to TRBD2 covers 11 bases. V lost 7 bases and J lost 7; bases outside the gene matches: 12. The CDR3 runs 16 residues. The V gene's germline CDR1 is LNHDA and CDR2 SQIVND (reference sequence). CDR3 bases: TGTGCCAGTACAACTAGCGGGGGACATTCTCGGAATGAGCAGTTCTTC. It translates to CASTTSGGHSRNEQFF.

The chain joins TRBV6-1 to TRBJ2-1; TRBD2 matches 7 bases. The CDR3 length is 21 residues. The germline V gene encodes CDR1 MNHNS and CDR2 SASEGT. V dropped 2 bases and J dropped 0; count of bases not matched to a gene: 19. The CDR3 nucleotides are TGTGCCAGCAGTGAAAGACTACTCGGGGGACGGGGGGTTTCCTCCTACAATGAGCAGTTCTTC. It specifies CASSERLLGGRGVSSYNEQFF.

V gene TRBV30 combines with J gene TRBJ1-5, with D possibly TRBD1 on 6 matching bases. CDR1 GTSNPN and CDR2 SVGIG come from the germline V gene (reference sequence). Between the trimmed V and J ends, which lost 3 bases and 9 bases, there was a span of 12 bases. This CDR3 has 12 residues. CDR3 bases: TGTGCCTGGAGCGACCGAGGGGGGCCCCAGCATTTT. It specifies CAWSDRGGPQHF. Using reference TRBV30 and TRBJ1-5 for the parts outside the CDR3, the full variable domain is SQTIHQWPATLVQPVGSPLSLECTVEGTSNPNLYWYRQAAGRGLQLLFYSVGIGQISSEVPQNLSASRPQDRQFILSSKKLLLSDSGFYLCAWSDRGGPQHFGDGTRLSIL.

This chain connects TRBV6-4 to TRBJ2-2; possibly TRBD2 for D (6 bases). Trimming cost V 7 bases and J 4 bases, with 13 bases left between them. This CDR3 is built from 14 residues. Germline V gene lookup returns CDR1 MRHNA and CDR2 SNTAGT. This chain's CDR3 is CASKTGTGTGELFF. CDR3 bases: TGTGCCAGCAAGACCGGGACTGGCACCGGGGAGCTGTTTTTT.

The J gene is TRBJ2-1, the V gene TRBV18; 9 bases are shared with TRBD1. CDR3 length equals 12 residues. Germline values: CDR1 KGHSH, CDR2 LQKENI. Trimming cost V 3 bases and J 13 bases; bases outside gene matches: 4. DNA of the CDR3: TGTGCCAGCTCACCGGACAGGGGTGGACAGTTCTTC. It yields the protein CASSPDRGGQFF. Filled out from reference TRBV18 and TRBJ2-1, the complete variable domain reads NAGVMQNPRHLVRRRGQEARLRCSPMKGHSHVYWYRQLPEEGLKFMVYLQKENIIDESGMPKERFSAEFPKEGPSILRIQQVVRGDSAAYFCASSPDRGGQFFGPGTRLTVL.

In its sample, this clone was seen once. The chain joins TRBV13 to TRBJ2-1; TRBD2 aligns across 10 bases. The CDR3 totals 15 residues. Germline assignment: CDR1 PRHDT and CDR2 FYEKMQ (reference sequence). The trim removed 3 bases at V and 4 bases at J, leaving 3 bases unmatched. In DNA, the CDR3 is TGTGCCAGCAGCTTGGTAGCGGGGGGTTACAATGAGCAGTTCTTC. It specifies CASSLVAGGYNEQFF.

The rearrangement uses TRBV27 and TRBJ1-2; D uncertain. Germline CDR1 and CDR2: MNHEY and SMNVEV (reference sequence). Trimming stripped 6 bases from V and 2 bases from J, with 10 bases between. This CDR3 region has 13 residues. In DNA, the CDR3 is TGTGCCAGCAGCATAACGGGAAACTATGGCTACACCTTC. Translation: CASSITGNYGYTF.

The chain is built from TRBV18 and TRBJ2-5; the D gene is possibly TRBD2 (5 bases). This CDR3 spans 15 amino acids. Germline V gives CDR1 KGHSH, CDR2 LQKENI. Trimming shortened V by 2 bases and J by 4 bases, and 14 bases separated the two germline ends. The CDR3 protein is CASSPSRGLGETQYF. CDR3 nucleotide sequence: TGTGCCAGCTCACCATCCCGGGGTCTGGGAGAGACCCAGTACTTC.

This clone was recorded once. CDR3 region: CASRETGPDGYTF. The CDR3 coding sequence is TGTGCCAGCAGGGAGACAGGGCCGGATGGCTACACCTTC. The chain couples TRBV6-5 to TRBJ1-2; 7 bases align to TRBD1. V shed 6 bases, J shed 6 bases, and the junction held 7 bases outside the gene matches. CDR3 length equals 13 residues. Germline V gives CDR1 MNHEY, CDR2 SVGAGI.

This clone was picked up one time. The V call is TRBV6-1, the J call TRBJ1-3; perhaps TRBD1 as D (5 bases). The CDR3 has 16 amino acids. Germline V gene lookup returns CDR1 MNHNS and CDR2 SASEGT. The V end lost 2 bases, the J end lost 0 bases, and 11 bases lay between the germline ends. The CDR3 bases are TGTGCCAGCAGTGAATTTGTAGGGGACTCTGGAAACACCATATATTTT. Protein: CASSEFVGDSGNTIYF.

This chain links TRBV5-1 with TRBJ1-6; 7 bases map to TRBD1. Germline V gene data show CDR1 as SGHRS and CDR2 as YFSETQ. This CDR3 region has 14 residues. V was pared by 4 bases and J by 8 bases, with 6 bases of the junction left unmatched. Written as DNA, the CDR3 is TGCGCCAGCAGCCAGGGGGTCCTACATTCACCCCTCCACTTT. Its translation: CASSQGVLHSPLHF.

The V call is TRBV14, the J call TRBJ2-5; 9 bases are shared with TRBD2. Germline CDR1 reads SGHDN; CDR2 reads FVKESK. V was clipped by 4 bases and J by 4 bases; unmatched bases: 10. This CDR3 is built from 16 residues. CDR3 loop: CASSRRGGGGLETQYF. The DNA of the CDR3 is TGTGCCAGCAGCCGGAGAGGCGGGGGGGGACTAGAGACCCAGTACTTC.

The V gene is TRBV19, the J gene TRBJ2-7; 9 bases agree with TRBD1. The CDR3 consists of 15 residues. Trimming at V came to 2 bases and at J to 5 bases, leaving 7 bases not matched to a gene. The germline V gene has CDR1 LNHDA and CDR2 SQIVND (reference sequence). The CDR3: CASSITGGARNEQYF. In nucleotides, the CDR3 is TGTGCCAGTAGTATAACAGGGGGCGCAAGAAACGAGCAGTACTTC.

In its sample, this clone was seen once. The rearrangement uses TRBV28 and TRBJ1-1, with D maybe TRBD1 (6 bases). The germline V and J ends were trimmed by 3 bases and 6 bases, with 11 bases remaining between them. The CDR3 runs to 13 residues. Germline loops: CDR1 MDHEN, CDR2 SYDVKM. This CDR3 is CASSLGQGPEAFF. The CDR3 nucleotides are TGTGCCAGCAGTTTGGGGCAGGGGCCTGAAGCTTTCTTT.

The chain couples TRBV25-1 to TRBJ2-2; TRBD1 matches at 9 bases. The CDR3 contains 14 residues. Germline V lookup: CDR1 MGHDK, CDR2 SYGVNS. Unmatched junction bases numbered 6, after V lost 7 bases and J lost 6 bases. The CDR3 DNA reads as TGTGCCAGCAAACAGGGGGCTGCGGCCGGGGAGCTGTTTTTT. Its protein is CASKQGAAAGELFF.

The chain couples TRBV2 to TRBJ2-7, with a possible D match to TRBD1 (5 bases). CDR1 and CDR2 (germline): SNHLY, FYNNEI. The CDR3 has 14 amino acids. Deletions cut 2 bases from V and 5 bases from J, with 13 bases between. CDR3 nucleotides: TGTGCCAGCAGTGAACGACAGAACCTCAACGAGCAGTACTTC. Translating it yields CASSERQNLNEQYF.